This TCR beta chain appears in the sequencing data of a study of T cell responses to AZD1222 COVID-19 vaccine. Study-wide results and caveats: Donors, mostly white British, included more females; clonal diversity was possibly underestimated. Unmutated variant regions are reportedly targeted by nearly half of spike-specific TCRs. Seropositive AZD1222 recipients at baseline numbered only five or six.

Points on this clone: Antigen: not known.

Repertoires were generated with immunoSEQ multiplex PCR, while TCRdb's copy carries only in-frame clones and drops some. The table records some 150,000 clones, 88% of them present only once. The receptor comes from an adult who received the AZD1222 COVID-19 vaccine. Specimen: peripheral blood, collected 28 days after the second AZD1222 dose.

DNA of the CDR3: TGTGCCAGCAGTCCCCGCCTGGCGCAGGGCTCCTACGAGCAGTACTTC. Its protein product is CASSPRLAQGSYEQYF. The chain couples TRBV28 to TRBJ2-7; D perhaps matches TRBD1 (5 bases). The CDR3 spans 16 residues. Germline V gives CDR1 MDHEN, CDR2 SYDVKM. V lost 5 bases and J 0 bases, leaving 17 bases between the germline ends.